The present entry profiles one T cell receptor (beta chain) with its context. The data stem from a study of T-cell reconstitution after alpha-beta-depleted transplantation in children. Germline loops: CDR1 MNHEY, CDR2 SMNVEV (reference sequence). The CDR3 totals 14 residues. V dropped 7 bases and J dropped 4 bases, with 14 bases sitting between them. TCRbeta library preparation incorporated unique molecular identifiers. Each CDR3 protein gets one entry after TCRdb re-called the PCR reads with MiXCR. The data show about 500,000 distinct CDR3 sequences, with 30% to 35% seen just once and approximately 2.3% held by the top ten.

The chain joins TRBV27 to TRBJ2-1; D is unresolved. The sequencing here drew on PBMCs from the stem cell graft donor, taken from the stem cell graft. This TCR was recovered from a human donor who donated a stem cell graft to a child with aplastic anemia. This CDR3 is CASNPGGPYNEQFF. The CDR3 DNA sequence: TGTGCCAGCAACCCCGGCGGCCCATACAATGAGCAGTTCTTC.